Listed below are T cell receptor beta chains from one sample, sequenced in a study of T cells in Graves' hyperthyroidism and ophthalmopathy. TCRdb re-derived calls from the multiplex PCR reads in MiXCR, one entry per CDR3 protein. The data hold about 720,000 distinct CDR3 sequences, with roughly 15% observed a single time. Sequencing was performed on blood. The receptor set was obtained from a man aged 18 to 29 with Graves' hyperthyroidism. The CDR3 runs from the conserved cysteine through the conserved F or W. The D gene is left open where the match is weak. The listing skips clone size in some rows; elsewhere it reads once, few, many or a size class.

.,TRBJ2-5,TRBV7-7,many,TGTGCCAGCAGCCCCCAAGGGGCCCAAGAGACCCAGTACTTC,CASSPQGAQETQYF
.,TRBJ1-4,TRBV28,many,TGTGCCAGCAGTCCCGCCAATAGGGCATCTGATGAAAAACTGTTTTTT,CASSPANRASDEKLFF
.,TRBJ2-5,TRBV12-3/TRBV12-4,many,TGTGCCAGCAGTTCAGTGGAAGAGACCCAGTACTTC,CASSSVEETQYF
.,TRBJ2-7,TRBV29-1,.,TGCAGCGTTGGGAAACCCAACTACGAGCAGTACTTC,CSVGKPNYEQYF
TRBD1,TRBJ2-7,TRBV11-3,few,TGTGCCAGCAGCCCAGCCGGACAGGGATCCTACGAGCAGTACTTC,CASSPAGQGSYEQYF
.,TRBJ2-1,TRBV11-3,.,TGTGCCAGCAGCTTAGATTTGAGCGGGCCTTACAATGAGCAGTTCTTC,CASSLDLSGPYNEQFF
TRBD1,TRBJ2-5,TRBV18,many,TGTGCCAGCTCACCACCGGGACAGTCGGAGACCCAGTACTTC,CASSPPGQSETQYF
TRBD1,TRBJ1-5,TRBV28,many,TGTGCCAGCAGGTCCACAGGGGTGGGGGGCCCCCAGCATTTT,CASRSTGVGGPQHF
.,TRBJ1-2,TRBV9,few,TGTGCCAGCAGCGTAGCTGGGGAACCTGGCTACACCTTC,CASSVAGEPGYTF
.,TRBJ2-4,TRBV20-1,.,TGCAGTGCTAGGGAGATCCGGGGCAAAAACATTCAGTACTTC,CSAREIRGKNIQYF
TRBD1,TRBJ1-6,TRBV18,many,TGTGCCAGCTCATCAAGGGGACAGCCTAATTCACCCCTCCACTTT,CASSSRGQPNSPLHF
TRBD2,TRBJ2-3,TRBV7-3,few,TGTGCCAGCAGCTCCCATCAAAGACTAGCGGGAAGCACAGATACGCAGTATTTT,CASSSHQRLAGSTDTQYF
TRBD2,TRBJ2-1,TRBV4-2,few,TGTGCCAGCAGCCAACTGAATAGCGGGGGGATTTACAATGAGCAGTTCTTC,CASSQLNSGGIYNEQFF
TRBD1,TRBJ1-2,TRBV28,.,TGTGCCAGCAGTTTACCTGACAGGGAACCCTATCAAGGCTACACCTTC,CASSLPDREPYQGYTF
.,TRBJ2-2,TRBV18,many,TGTGCCAGCTCACCGACGATTGTACGGAACACCGGGGAGCTGTTTTTT,CASSPTIVRNTGELFF
TRBD1,TRBJ2-1,TRBV12-3/TRBV12-4,many,TGTGCCAGCATGGGACAGGGTGAGGCTTTCCATGAGCAGTTCTTC,CASMGQGEAFHEQFF